The text below deals with one T cell receptor (beta chain). As yet, its antigen is unknown. This entry comes from a study of shared clonotypes between healthy human individuals. Study as a whole: Researchers assigned three CD4 naive, three CD4 memory, two CD8 naive and one CD8 memory plate to each donor.

The germline V and J ends were trimmed by 3 bases and 0 bases, with 9 bases remaining between them. The CDR3 covers 15 residues. CDR1 and CDR2 from the germline V gene are MDHEN and SYDVKM. An assay was performed, and its level was deep. Libraries were prepared by immunoSEQ multiplex PCR; TCRdb keeps only in-frame clonotypes and omits some of them. The table lists over 2 million clones, just under 95% of them singletons. CD45RO negativity and positive selection for CCR7 defined naive CD8 cells, a population that excluded terminally differentiated effector memory CD45RA+ cells. Study-wide results and limits: Against clonotypes common to all four donors, non-shared ones had lower generation probabilities. Donors were few, which limited the genetic and exposure-history diversity represented.

The sequenced sample was naive CD8+ T cells sorted from blood. The source of this sequence is a man aged 18 to 29 in good health. J is TRBJ2-1 and V is TRBV28; D gene unclear. CDR3 sequence: CASSFSGSSYNEQFF. DNA of the CDR3: TGTGCCAGCAGTTTTTCGGGTAGCTCCTACAATGAGCAGTTCTTC.